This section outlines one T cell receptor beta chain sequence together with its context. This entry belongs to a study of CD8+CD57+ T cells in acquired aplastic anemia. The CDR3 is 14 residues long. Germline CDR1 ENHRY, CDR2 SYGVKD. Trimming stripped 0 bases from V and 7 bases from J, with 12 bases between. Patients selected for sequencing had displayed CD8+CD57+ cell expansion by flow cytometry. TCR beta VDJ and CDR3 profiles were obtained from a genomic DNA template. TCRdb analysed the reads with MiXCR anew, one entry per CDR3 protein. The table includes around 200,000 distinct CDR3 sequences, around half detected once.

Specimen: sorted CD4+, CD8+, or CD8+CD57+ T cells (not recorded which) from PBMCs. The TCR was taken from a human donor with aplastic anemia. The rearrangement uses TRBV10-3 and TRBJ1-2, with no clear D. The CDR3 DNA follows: TGTGCCATCAGTGAGTCATGGGAGGGCCCTGGCTACACCTTC. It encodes CAISESWEGPGYTF.